Given below is one T cell receptor beta chain in context. Its antigen remains unknown. These data belong to a study of CD4 T cells in relation to SARS-CoV-2 and coronaviruses. The CDR3 totals 15 residues. Germline lookup yields CDR1 SGDLS and CDR2 YYNGEE. Trimming took 2 bases from V and 4 from J; bases not matched to a gene: 6. The table came from immunoSEQ multiplex PCR; TCRdb's copy has only in-frame clones and leaves some out. This sample yields around 9,800 clones, of which roughly 81% are seen a single time; 17% belongs to the top ten. CD4+ T cells from unexposed donors were obtained before the COVID-19 pandemic (2011-2018). Isolation of CD4+ T cells took place after nine to ten days in culture.

The chain is built from TRBV9 and TRBJ2-1, with 7 bases that match TRBD1. Sequencing was done on a sample of CD4+ T cells from PBMCs, cultured in vitro. The sequence was obtained from a human donor in good health. CDR3: CASSVTGTVYNEQFF. As DNA, the CDR3 is TGTGCCAGCAGCGTTACCGGGACAGTTTACAATGAGCAGTTCTTC. Filled out from reference TRBV9 and TRBJ2-1, the complete variable domain reads DSGVTQTPKHLITATGQRVTLRCSPRSGDLSVYWYQQSLDQGLQFLIQYYNGEERAKGNILERFSAQQFPDLHSELNLSSLELGDSALYFCASSVTGTVYNEQFFGPGTRLTVL.